Below are 21 T cell receptor beta chains sequenced from a single sample in a study of neurological immune-mediated disorders. As to time point: longitudinal time-point 2. TCRdb ran MiXCR on the 5' RACE reads and lists one entry per CDR3 protein. The data contain roughly 49,000 distinct CDR3 sequences, roughly 13% of them seen just once; the ten biggest clones take up roughly 4.3%. Sequencing was done on a sample of PBMCs. These receptors all come from a male donor with HTLV-1-associated myelopathy (HAM/TSP).

This clonotype was recorded at least ten times. The CDR3 sequence is CASSQAQIHTEAFF. CDR3 nucleotide sequence: TGTGCCAGCAGCCAAGCGCAGATCCACACTGAAGCTTTCTTT. The V call is TRBV3-1, the J call TRBJ1-1, with D unresolved. Trimming took 1 base from V and 3 from J, leaving 9 bases between them. CDR3 length: 14 residues. Germline values: CDR1 LGHDT, CDR2 YNNKEL (reference sequence).

The chain joins TRBV5-1 to TRBJ2-3, with 7 bases aligning to TRBD1. Germline lookup yields CDR1 SGHRS and CDR2 YFSETQ. The CDR3 totals 15 residues. With V trimmed by 5 bases and J by 2 bases, 8 bases remained unmatched. CDR3 in amino acids: CASRDGTEFTDTQYF. DNA for the CDR3: TGCGCCAGCAGGGACGGGACAGAGTTCACAGATACGCAGTATTTT.

The rearrangement links TRBV6-5 to TRBJ2-7; TRBD1 might be the D (5 bases). CDR3 length equals 14 residues. Germline loops: CDR1 MNHEY, CDR2 SVGAGI. Trimming cost V 7 bases and J 1 base, with 14 bases left between them. The CDR3 is CASTPSQGSYEQYF. Written as DNA, the CDR3 is TGTGCCAGCACCCCCTCGCAGGGATCCTACGAGCAGTACTTC.

This clonotype came up many times. This sequence joins TRBV20-1 and TRBJ2-3, with D possibly called TRBD1 or TRBD2 (5 bases each). V dropped 5 bases and J dropped 2 bases, with 14 bases sitting between them. The CDR3 consists of 14 residues. Per germline, CDR1 DFQATT and CDR2 SNEGSKA (reference sequence). In DNA form, the CDR3 reads TGCAGTGCTCGCCCCGGGGCGGTCACAGATACGCAGTATTTT. Amino acids: CSARPGAVTDTQYF.

This clonotype was counted ten times or more. This chain links TRBV18 with TRBJ1-5; TRBD1 might be the D (6 bases). CDR1 is KGHSH and CDR2 is LQKENI in the germline V gene. Deletions cut 3 bases from V and 0 bases from J, with 9 bases between. The CDR3 spans 15 residues. As DNA, the CDR3 is TGTGCCAGCTCACCGACAGGTACTAGCAATCAGCCCCAGCATTTT. This translates into CASSPTGTSNQPQHF. Full variable domain (remainder filled in from reference TRBV18 and TRBJ1-5): NAGVMQNPRHLVRRRGQEARLRCSPMKGHSHVYWYRQLPEEGLKFMVYLQKENIIDESGMPKERFSAEFPKEGPSILRIQQVVRGDSAAYFCASSPTGTSNQPQHFGDGTRLSIL.

Note on this clonotype: Because it lacks the conserved phenylalanine or tryptophan at the end, this CDR3 is likely a read error. The chain is built from TRBV3-1 and TRBJ2-7; 10 positions match TRBD1. Germline V CDR1 and CDR2: LGHDT, YNNKEL (reference sequence). The CDR3 has 14 residues. The CDR3 nucleotides read TGTGACAGCAGCCTATGGGACAGGGGCTACGAGCAGTACTTA. Residues: CDSSLWDRGYEQYL.

This clonotype was found many times. CDR3 bases: TGTGCTAGTGGTTTTACACTCTCTGCGACCCCAGGACCCACAGATACGCAGTATTTT. It codes for CASGFTLSATPGPTDTQYF. The chain is built from TRBV12-5 and TRBJ2-3; D gene ambiguous. This CDR3 is built from 19 residues. Per germline, CDR1 LGHNT and CDR2 FRNRAP. Trimming took 3 bases from V and 2 from J, leaving 24 bases between them.

In this sample, this clonotype turned up many times. This chain joins TRBV20-1 and TRBJ1-2; D is unresolved. The CDR3 runs to 10 residues. V was trimmed by 5 bases and J by 4 bases, leaving 5 bases between them. Germline CDR1 reads DFQATT; CDR2 reads SNEGSKA (reference sequence). CDR3 residues: CSASFYGYTF. The CDR3 DNA follows: TGCAGTGCTTCCTTCTATGGCTACACCTTC.

This clonotype was counted at least ten times. The rearrangement uses TRBV6-5 and TRBJ2-7, with D maybe TRBD2 (5 bases). V lost 2 bases to trimming and J lost 5 bases, with 13 bases between them. Germline V gene data show CDR1 as MNHEY and CDR2 as SVGAGI. This CDR3 has 14 residues. CDR3 coding DNA: TGTGCCAGCAGTTACCTTAGCACGGAGGACGAGCAGTACTTC. This translates into CASSYLSTEDEQYF.

This clonotype has ten or more counts. One base away lies a much larger clone, so this may be a sequencing read error. The chain links TRBV7-8 to TRBJ2-7; D unclear. Germline CDR1 reads SGHVS; CDR2 reads FQNEAQ. Trimming removed 5 bases from V and 2 bases from J, with 4 bases in between. The CDR3 has 11 residues. CDR3 in DNA: TGTGCCAGCAGCAACGCCTACGAGCAGTACTTC. It yields the protein CASSNAYEQYF.

CDR3 DNA sequence: TGCGCCAGCAGACCTACATCAGGCACCTACGAGCAGTACTTC. This gives the protein CASRPTSGTYEQYF. The rearrangement links TRBV5-1 to TRBJ2-7; D gene uncertain. Germline CDR1 reads SGHRS; CDR2 reads YFSETQ. The CDR3 covers 14 residues. V was pared by 5 bases and J by 2 bases, with 14 bases between.

This clonotype was recorded many times. The chain joins TRBV12-3 or TRBV12-4 to TRBJ1-2; 9 bases match TRBD1. V was clipped by 8 bases and J by 3 bases; unmatched bases: 4. There are 13 residues in the CDR3. The CDR3 reads CASARQGDYGYTF. DNA for the CDR3: TGTGCCAGCGCCCGACAGGGGGACTATGGCTACACCTTC.

In this sample, this clonotype turned up many times. The chain couples TRBV12-3 or TRBV12-4 to TRBJ1-4; 10 bases map to TRBD1. CDR3 length: 14 residues. With 5 bases clipped from V and 11 bases from J, the junction kept 8 bases outside the gene matches. The CDR3 loop is CASSPWGTGEKLFF. As DNA, the CDR3 is TGTGCCAGCAGTCCATGGGGGACAGGGGAGAAACTGTTTTTT.

Many counts were recorded for this clonotype. This chain uses TRBV12-3 or TRBV12-4 with TRBJ1-5; weak D call: TRBD1 (5 bases). V was clipped by 3 bases and J by 0 bases, with 15 bases between them. The CDR3 length is 17 residues. CDR3 protein: CASSLLETAYSNQPQHF. Here the CDR3 DNA reads TGTGCCAGCAGTTTGCTCGAGACAGCATATAGCAATCAGCCCCAGCATTTT.

This clonotype was counted at least ten times. This rearrangement joins TRBV20-1 to TRBJ2-5, with D unclear. With 0 bases removed from V and 1 base from J, the gap between germline ends came to 12 bases. The CDR3 loop spans 15 amino acids. Germline V gene lookup returns CDR1 DFQATT and CDR2 SNEGSKA (reference sequence). DNA of the CDR3: TGCAGTGCTAGAGATGGGCAGGAGATCCAAGAGACCCAGTACTTC. This translates into CSARDGQEIQETQYF.

This chain links TRBV29-1 with TRBJ1-2; 10 nucleotides line up with TRBD1. This CDR3 contains 13 residues. Germline V gene sequence: CDR1 SQVTM, CDR2 ANQGSEA. J lost 8 bases, V lost 6 bases, and 9 bases had no gene match. The CDR3 here is CSVRDRGGYGYTF. In nucleotides, the CDR3 is TGCAGCGTCCGGGACAGGGGAGGGTACGGCTACACCTTC.

This clonotype was seen only a few times. No DNA is shown, since the ends of the CDR3 on it are uncertain; the CDR3 is the one TCRdb lists. The rearrangement links TRBV7-5 to TRBJ2-5; TRBD1, as called in the table, went unchecked against the DNA. TRBV7-5 is given as a pseudogene. Counting both end residues, the CDR3 totals 17 amino acids. The CDR3: CISVPPPPGVERETQYF.

The chain is built from TRBV20-1 and TRBJ2-3; D might be TRBD1 or TRBD2, each matching 6 bases. V gave up 8 bases and J gave up 3 bases, with 12 bases separating them. This CDR3 is 12 amino acids long. Germline CDR1 is DFQATT and CDR2 is SNEGSKA (reference sequence). The CDR3 loop is CSSRGPTDTQYF. For the CDR3, the DNA is TGCAGTTCTCGGGGGCCGACAGATACGCAGTATTTT.

A note on this clonotype: Mismatch with germline at one junction end may stem from a read error. The rearrangement links TRBV5-5 to TRBJ2-7; D is unresolved. The CDR3 sequence is 12 residues long. Germline CDR1 is SGHKS and CDR2 is YYEKEE (reference sequence). Here the CDR3 reads CASSLWGYDQYF. As DNA, the CDR3 is TGTGCCAGCAGCTTGTGGGGTTACGATCAGTACTTC.

There are many counts of this clonotype. The chain employs TRBV6-2 or TRBV6-3 and TRBJ2-3; 11 positions agree with TRBD2. From germline, CDR1 is MNHEY and CDR2 SVGEGT. The CDR3 extends over 17 amino acids. Germline trimming cut 0 bases from V and 4 bases from J; bases unmatched to any gene: 6. The DNA for the CDR3 is TGTGCCAGCAGTTACTCGCCTAGCGGGGGGTTCGCAGATACGCAGTATTTT. Translating gives CASSYSPSGGFADTQYF.

On this clonotype: At one of its ends the junction is not consistent with the germline gene, which may arise from a read error. This chain joins TRBV12-3 or TRBV12-4 and TRBJ2-7; the D gene is possibly TRBD2 (6 bases). The CDR3 is 14 amino acids. The CDR3: CANSLGDFSYDQYF. The CDR3 DNA reads as TGTGCCAACAGTTTAGGGGACTTCAGCTACGATCAGTACTTC.